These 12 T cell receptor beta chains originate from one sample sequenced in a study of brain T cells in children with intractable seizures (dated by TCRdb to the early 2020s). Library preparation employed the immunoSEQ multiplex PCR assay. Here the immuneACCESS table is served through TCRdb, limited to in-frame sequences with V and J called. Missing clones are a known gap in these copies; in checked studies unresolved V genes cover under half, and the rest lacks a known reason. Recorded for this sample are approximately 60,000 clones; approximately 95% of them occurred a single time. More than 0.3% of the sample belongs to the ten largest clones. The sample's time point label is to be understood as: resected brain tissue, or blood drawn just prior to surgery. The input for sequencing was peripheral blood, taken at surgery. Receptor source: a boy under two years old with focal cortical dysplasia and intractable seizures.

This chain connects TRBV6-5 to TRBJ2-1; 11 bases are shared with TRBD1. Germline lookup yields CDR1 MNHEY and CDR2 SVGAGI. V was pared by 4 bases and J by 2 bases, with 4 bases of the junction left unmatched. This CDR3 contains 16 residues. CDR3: CASSWGQGDAYNEQFF. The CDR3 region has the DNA TGTGCCAGCAGTTGGGGACAGGGGGATGCCTACAATGAGCAGTTCTTC.

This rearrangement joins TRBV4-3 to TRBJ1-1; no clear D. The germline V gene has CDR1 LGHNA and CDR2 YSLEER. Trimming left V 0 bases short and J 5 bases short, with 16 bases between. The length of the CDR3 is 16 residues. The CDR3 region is CASSQEGIGRLTEAFF. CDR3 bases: TGCGCCAGCAGCCAAGAGGGGATAGGGAGGCTTACTGAAGCTTTCTTT.

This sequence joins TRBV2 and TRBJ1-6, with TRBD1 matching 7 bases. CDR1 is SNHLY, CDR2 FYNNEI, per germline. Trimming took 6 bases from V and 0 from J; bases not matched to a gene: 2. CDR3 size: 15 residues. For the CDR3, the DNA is TGTGCCAGCAGCCCAGGGGGCTCCTATAATTCACCCCTCCACTTT. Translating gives CASSPGGSYNSPLHF.

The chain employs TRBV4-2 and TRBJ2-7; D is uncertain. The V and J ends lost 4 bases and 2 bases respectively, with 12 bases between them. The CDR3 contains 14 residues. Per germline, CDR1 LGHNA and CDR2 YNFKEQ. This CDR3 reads CASSLRLGPYEQYF. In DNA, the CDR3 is TGTGCCAGCAGCCTAAGGTTAGGGCCCTACGAGCAGTACTTC.

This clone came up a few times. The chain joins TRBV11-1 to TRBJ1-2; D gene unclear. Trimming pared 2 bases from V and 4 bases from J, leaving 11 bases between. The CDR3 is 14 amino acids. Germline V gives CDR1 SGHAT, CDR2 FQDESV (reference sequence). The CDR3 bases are TGTGCCAGCAGCTTATCGCCGGCCTCCTATGGCTACACCTTC. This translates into CASSLSPASYGYTF.

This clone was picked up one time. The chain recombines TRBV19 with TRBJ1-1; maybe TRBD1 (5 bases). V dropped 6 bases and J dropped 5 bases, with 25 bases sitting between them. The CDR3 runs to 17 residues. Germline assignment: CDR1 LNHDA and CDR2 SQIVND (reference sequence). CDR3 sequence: CASRFAVGGSRRTEAFF. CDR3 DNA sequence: TGTGCCAGTAGATTCGCGGTTGGGGGATCGAGAAGGACTGAAGCTTTCTTT.

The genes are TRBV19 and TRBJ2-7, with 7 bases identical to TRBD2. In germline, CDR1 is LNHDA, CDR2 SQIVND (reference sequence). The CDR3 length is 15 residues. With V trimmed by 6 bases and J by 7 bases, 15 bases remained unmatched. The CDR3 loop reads CASSKESGMLEEQYF. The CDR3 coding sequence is TGTGCCAGTAGCAAAGAGAGCGGGATGCTTGAAGAGCAGTACTTC.

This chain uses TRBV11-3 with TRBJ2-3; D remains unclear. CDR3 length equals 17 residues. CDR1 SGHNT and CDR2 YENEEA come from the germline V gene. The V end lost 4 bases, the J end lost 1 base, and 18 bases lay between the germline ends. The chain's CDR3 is CASSSQAGIFGTDTQYF. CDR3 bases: TGTGCCAGCAGCTCTCAGGCCGGAATTTTTGGCACAGATACGCAGTATTTT.

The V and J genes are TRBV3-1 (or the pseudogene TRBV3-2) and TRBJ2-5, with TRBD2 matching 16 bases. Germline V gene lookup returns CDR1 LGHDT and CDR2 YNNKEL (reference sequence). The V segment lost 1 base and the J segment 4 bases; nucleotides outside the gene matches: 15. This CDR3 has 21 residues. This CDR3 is CASSQGSLGTSGRGFGETQYF. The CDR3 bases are TGTGCCAGCAGCCAAGGGAGCTTAGGGACTAGCGGGAGGGGATTTGGAGAGACCCAGTACTTC.

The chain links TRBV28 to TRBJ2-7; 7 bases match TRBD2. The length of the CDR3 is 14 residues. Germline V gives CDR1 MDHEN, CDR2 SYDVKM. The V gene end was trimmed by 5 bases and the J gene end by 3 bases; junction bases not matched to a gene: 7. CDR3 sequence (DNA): TGTGCCAGCAGTAACCGGGACTATTACTACGAGCAGTACTTC. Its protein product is CASSNRDYYYEQYF.

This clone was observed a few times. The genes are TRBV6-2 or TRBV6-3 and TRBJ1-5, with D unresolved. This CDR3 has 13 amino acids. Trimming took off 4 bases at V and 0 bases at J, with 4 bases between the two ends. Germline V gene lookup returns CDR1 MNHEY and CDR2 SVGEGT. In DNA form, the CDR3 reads TGTGCCAGCAGTTTGCTTAGCAATCAGCCCCAGCATTTT. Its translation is CASSLLSNQPQHF.

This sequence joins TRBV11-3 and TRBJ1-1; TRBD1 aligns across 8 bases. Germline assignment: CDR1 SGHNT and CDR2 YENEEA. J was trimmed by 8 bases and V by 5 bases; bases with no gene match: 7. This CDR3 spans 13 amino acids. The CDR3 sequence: CASSPGQGGEAFF. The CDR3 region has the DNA TGTGCCAGCAGCCCCGGACAGGGTGGGGAAGCTTTCTTT.